What follows are 13 T cell receptor beta chains derived from one specimen sequenced in a study of response to subunit inactivated influenza vaccine. Each CDR3 protein is one row after TCRdb ran MiXCR on the RT-PCR reads. The profile shows around 580,000 distinct CDR3 sequences, about 15% of them singletons. The sample in question was PBMCs from blood, obtained 12 days after vaccination. These receptors came from a man in his forties or fifties who received an inactivated influenza vaccine.

Many counts were recorded for this clonotype. The V gene is TRBV20-1, the J gene TRBJ2-1; maybe TRBD2 (5 bases). Germline CDR1 and CDR2: DFQATT and SNEGSKA (reference sequence). V lost 5 bases, J lost 3 bases, and 14 bases lay in between. The CDR3 consists of 14 residues. The CDR3 nucleotides are TGCAGTGCTTTAGGGAGTTGGCTCTACAATGAGCAGTTCTTC. Amino acid sequence: CSALGSWLYNEQFF.

The chain links TRBV6-2 or TRBV6-3 to TRBJ1-5; no clear D gene. V dropped 2 bases and J dropped 6 bases, with 5 bases sitting between them. The CDR3 totals 12 residues. The germline CDR1 and CDR2 sequences are MNHEY and SVGEGT. CDR3 in DNA: TGTGCCAGCAGTTACCCGACTCAGCCCCAGCATTTT. Its translation: CASSYPTQPQHF.

This clonotype has a count of ten or more. The V and J genes are TRBV14 and TRBJ1-6; D is unresolved. The CDR3 is 13 amino acids. From germline, CDR1 is SGHDN and CDR2 FVKESK. V shed 0 bases and J shed 9 bases, with 6 bases lying between them. CDR3: CASSQDLGSPLHF. The CDR3 DNA is TGTGCCAGCAGCCAAGATCTCGGTTCACCCCTCCACTTT.

J is TRBJ2-1 and V is TRBV12-5, with D possibly being TRBD1 or TRBD2 (5 bases each). V dropped 6 bases and J dropped 3 bases, with 21 bases sitting between them. The CDR3 totals 17 residues. Germline assignment: CDR1 LGHNT and CDR2 FRNRAP. As DNA, the CDR3 is TGTGCTAGTGGGCCAGCCCACCGAGGGACGGTCTACAATGAGCAGTTCTTC. Its protein is CASGPAHRGTVYNEQFF.

The gene calls are TRBV20-1 and TRBJ2-7, with 11 bases that match TRBD2. This CDR3 is 13 amino acids long. Germline lookup yields CDR1 DFQATT and CDR2 SNEGSKA (reference sequence). The trim removed 3 bases at V and 4 bases at J, leaving 2 bases unmatched. CDR3 sequence reads: CSASTSGRYEQYF. Written as DNA, the CDR3 is TGCAGTGCTAGCACTAGCGGGAGATACGAGCAGTACTTC.

The J gene is TRBJ2-2, the V gene TRBV5-1; D call uncertain. Deletions cut 4 bases from V and 6 bases from J, with 13 bases between. This CDR3 comprises 14 residues. Germline CDR1 and CDR2: SGHRS and YFSETQ. DNA of the CDR3: TGCGCCAGCAGCCCCGTTGTGGCCCCCGGGGAGCTGTTTTTT. Its protein is CASSPVVAPGELFF.

Concerning this clonotype: A read error may produce the germline difference seen at one junction end. V usage is TRBV20-1 and J usage is TRBJ2-5, with TRBD1 matching 7 bases. CDR1 is DFQATT, CDR2 SNEGSKA, per germline (reference sequence). The CDR3 covers 14 residues. The CDR3 here is CSARDDGQEKTQYF. The CDR3 region has the DNA TGCAGTGCTAGAGATGATGGACAGGAAAAGACCCAGTACTTT.

This clonotype was picked up many times. In DNA form, the CDR3 reads TGTGCCAGCAGCTTAGCCGCTAGCGGGTTATACTTC. Protein sequence: CASSLAASGLYF. The chain has TRBV7-9 and TRBJ2-7; TRBD2 agrees at 8 bases. Per the germline V gene, CDR1 is SEHNR and CDR2 is FQNEAQ (reference sequence). The CDR3 runs 12 residues. V shed 0 bases and J 13 bases; nucleotides not matched to a gene: 5.

This clonotype was seen a few times. The chain combines TRBV24-1 with TRBJ2-6; D could derive from TRBD1 or TRBD2 (5 bases each). Per the germline V gene, CDR1 is KGHDR and CDR2 is SFDVKD. This CDR3 comprises 19 residues. Trimming removed 2 bases at V and 0 bases at J, with 16 bases between. The CDR3 is CATSDSPGREISGANVLTF. CDR3 sequence (DNA): TGTGCCACCAGTGATTCCCCGGGACGGGAAATCTCTGGGGCCAACGTCCTGACTTTC.

The chain is built from TRBV5-5 and TRBJ2-7; D is unresolved. The CDR3 runs 17 residues. The germline CDR1 and CDR2 sequences are SGHKS and YYEKEE (reference sequence). Trimming stripped 3 bases from V and 3 bases from J, with 22 bases between. CDR3 region: CASSYYTFQAPDYEQYF. CDR3 sequence (DNA): TGTGCCAGCAGCTACTATACGTTCCAGGCCCCGGACTACGAGCAGTACTTC.

The chain has TRBV12-3 or TRBV12-4 and TRBJ2-7; D may match TRBD1 or TRBD2 (5 bases each). Trimming stripped 1 base from V and 6 bases from J, with 13 bases between. CDR3 length: 14 amino acids. CDR3 sequence: CASSLGVLGGEQYF. The CDR3 nucleotides read TGTGCCAGCAGTTTAGGAGTACTTGGGGGCGAGCAGTACTTC.

This clonotype was seen ten or more times. The chain recombines TRBV6-2 or TRBV6-3 with TRBJ2-7, with 8 bases identical to TRBD2. CDR1 and CDR2 from the germline V gene are MNHEY and SVGEGT. The CDR3 is 16 amino acids. J lost 0 bases, V lost 2 bases, and 6 bases had no gene match. The CDR3: CASSYTSGSVSYEQYF. DNA for the CDR3: TGTGCCAGCAGTTACACCAGCGGGAGTGTCTCCTACGAGCAGTACTTC.

J is TRBJ1-2 and V is TRBV27; unclear D gene. The CDR3 has 15 amino acids. With 6 bases removed from V and 4 bases from J, the gap between germline ends came to 18 bases. CDR1 is MNHEY, CDR2 SMNVEV, per germline (reference sequence). Written as DNA, the CDR3 is TGTGCCAGCAGCCCACCCGGCGCCCGTGTCTATGGCTACACCTTC. It specifies CASSPPGARVYGYTF.